This T cell receptor (beta chain) was captured by sequencing in a study of cytomegalovirus exposure and HLA in healthy donors. Findings and caveats of the study: Most TCR sequences proved rare, with some public TCRs found in many donors.

Germline CDR1 and CDR2: MNHEY and SVGAGI. Between the trimmed V and J ends, which lost 4 bases and 8 bases, there was a span of 12 bases. There are 14 residues in the CDR3. Only in-frame clones appear in the TCRdb table, and some are missing; sequencing was by immunoSEQ multiplex PCR. The repertoire has roughly 130,000 clones, roughly 90% of them found once; the top ten carry about 2.8%. Notes on this clone: Its cognate antigen is unknown.

This clonotype originated in a man between 18 and 35 years old in good health and CMV-seronegative. Sequenced material: PBMCs. This rearrangement joins TRBV6-5 to TRBJ1-6; no clear D. CDR3 nucleotide sequence: TGTGCCAGCAGTTCTAGCAGCGTTCATTCACCCCTCCACTTT. This translates into CASSSSSVHSPLHF.